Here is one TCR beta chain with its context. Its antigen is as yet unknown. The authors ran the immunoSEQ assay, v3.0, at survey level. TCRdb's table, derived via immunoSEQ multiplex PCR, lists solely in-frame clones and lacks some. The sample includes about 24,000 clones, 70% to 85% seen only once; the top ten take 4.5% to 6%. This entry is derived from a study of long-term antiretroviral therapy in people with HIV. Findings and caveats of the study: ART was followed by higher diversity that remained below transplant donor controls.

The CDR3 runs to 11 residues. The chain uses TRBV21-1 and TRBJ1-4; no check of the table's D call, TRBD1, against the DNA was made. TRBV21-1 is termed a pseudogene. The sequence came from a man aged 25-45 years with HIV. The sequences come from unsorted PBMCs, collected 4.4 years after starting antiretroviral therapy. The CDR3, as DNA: TGTGCCAGCAGCACCAGTGAAAAACTGTTTTTT. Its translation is CASSTSEKLFF.